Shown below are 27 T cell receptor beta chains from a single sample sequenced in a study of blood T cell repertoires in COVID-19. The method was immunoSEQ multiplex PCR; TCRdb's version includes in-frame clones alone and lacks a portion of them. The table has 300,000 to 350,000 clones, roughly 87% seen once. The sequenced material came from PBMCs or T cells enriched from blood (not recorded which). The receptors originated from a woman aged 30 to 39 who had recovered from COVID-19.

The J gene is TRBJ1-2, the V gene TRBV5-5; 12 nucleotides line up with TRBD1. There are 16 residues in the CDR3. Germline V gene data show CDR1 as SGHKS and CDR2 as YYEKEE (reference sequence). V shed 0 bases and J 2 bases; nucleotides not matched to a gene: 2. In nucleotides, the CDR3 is TGTGCCAGCAGCTTGGGGGACAGGGGGCGCAACTATGGCTACACCTTC. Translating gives CASSLGDRGRNYGYTF.

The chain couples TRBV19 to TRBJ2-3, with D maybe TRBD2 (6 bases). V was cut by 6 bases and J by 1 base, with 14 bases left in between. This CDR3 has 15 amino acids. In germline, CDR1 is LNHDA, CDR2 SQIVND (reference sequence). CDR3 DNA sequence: TGTGCCAGTAGAGGTGGGGGGTTGGGCACAGATACGCAGTATTTT. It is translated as CASRGGGLGTDTQYF.

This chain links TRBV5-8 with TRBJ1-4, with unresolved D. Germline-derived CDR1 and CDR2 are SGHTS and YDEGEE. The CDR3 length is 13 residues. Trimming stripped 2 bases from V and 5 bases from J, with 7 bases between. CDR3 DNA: TGTGCCAGCAGCTTCGTACTGAATGAAAAACTGTTTTTT. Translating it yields CASSFVLNEKLFF.

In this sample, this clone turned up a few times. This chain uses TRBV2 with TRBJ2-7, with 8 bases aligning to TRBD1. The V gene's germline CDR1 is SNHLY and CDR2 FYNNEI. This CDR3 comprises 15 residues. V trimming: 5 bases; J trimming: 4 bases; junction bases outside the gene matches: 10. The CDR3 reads CASSPGTGQLYEQYF. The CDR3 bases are TGTGCCAGCAGTCCTGGGACAGGTCAACTGTACGAGCAGTACTTC.

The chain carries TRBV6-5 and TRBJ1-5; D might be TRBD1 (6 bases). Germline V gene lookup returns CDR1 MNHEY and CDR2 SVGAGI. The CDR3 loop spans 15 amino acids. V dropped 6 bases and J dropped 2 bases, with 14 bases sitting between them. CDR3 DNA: TGTGCCAGCAGGGAGACAGGTTCTGGCAATCAGCCCCAGCATTTT. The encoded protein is CASRETGSGNQPQHF.

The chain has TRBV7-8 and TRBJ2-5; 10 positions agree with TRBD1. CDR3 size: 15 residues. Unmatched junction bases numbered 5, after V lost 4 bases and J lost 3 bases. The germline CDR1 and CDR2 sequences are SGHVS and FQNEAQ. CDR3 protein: CASSSETGGKETQYF. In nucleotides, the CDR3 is TGTGCCAGCAGCTCAGAGACAGGGGGCAAAGAGACCCAGTACTTC. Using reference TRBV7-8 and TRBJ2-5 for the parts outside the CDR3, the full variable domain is GAGVSQSPRYKVAKRGQDVALRCDPISGHVSLFWYQQALGQGPEFLTYFQNEAQLDKSGLPSDRFFAERPEGSVSTLKIQRTQQEDSAVYLCASSSETGGKETQYFGPGTRLLVL.

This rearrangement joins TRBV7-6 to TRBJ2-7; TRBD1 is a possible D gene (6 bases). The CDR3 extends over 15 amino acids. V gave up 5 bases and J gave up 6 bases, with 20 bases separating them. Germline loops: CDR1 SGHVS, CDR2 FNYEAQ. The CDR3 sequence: CASSPNRDSLSEQYF. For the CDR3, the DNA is TGTGCCAGCAGCCCCAACAGGGATTCCCTTTCCGAGCAGTACTTC.

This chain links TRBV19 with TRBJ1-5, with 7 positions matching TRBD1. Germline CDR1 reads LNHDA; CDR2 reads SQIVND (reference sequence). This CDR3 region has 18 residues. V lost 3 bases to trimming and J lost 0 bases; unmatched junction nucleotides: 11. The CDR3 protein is CASSIGDSGTNSNQPQHF. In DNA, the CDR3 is TGTGCCAGTAGTATTGGGGACAGCGGAACGAATAGCAATCAGCCCCAGCATTTT.

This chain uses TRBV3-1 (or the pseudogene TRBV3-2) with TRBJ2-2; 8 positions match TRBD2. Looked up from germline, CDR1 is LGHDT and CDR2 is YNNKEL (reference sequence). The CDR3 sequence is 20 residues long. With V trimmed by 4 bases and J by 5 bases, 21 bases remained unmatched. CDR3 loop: CASSPDASVGLAGRTGELFF. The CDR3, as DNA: TGTGCCAGCAGCCCAGATGCAAGTGTGGGTCTAGCGGGCCGTACCGGGGAGCTGTTTTTT.

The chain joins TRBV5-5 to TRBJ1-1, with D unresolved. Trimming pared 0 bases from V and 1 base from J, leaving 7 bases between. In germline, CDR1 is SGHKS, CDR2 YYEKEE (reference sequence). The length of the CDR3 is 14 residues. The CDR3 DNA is TGTGCCAGCAGCTTGGACCACTGGAACACTGAAGCTTTCTTT. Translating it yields CASSLDHWNTEAFF.

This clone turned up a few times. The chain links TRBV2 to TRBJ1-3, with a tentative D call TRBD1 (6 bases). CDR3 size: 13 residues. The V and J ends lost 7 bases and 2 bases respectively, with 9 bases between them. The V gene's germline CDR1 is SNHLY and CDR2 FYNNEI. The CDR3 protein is CASKGDAGNTIYF. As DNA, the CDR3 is TGTGCCAGCAAGGGGGATGCTGGAAACACCATATATTTT. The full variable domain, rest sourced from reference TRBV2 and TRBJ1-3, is EPEVTQTPSHQVTQMGQEVILRCVPISNHLYFYWYRQILGQKVEFLVSFYNNEISEKSEIFDDQFSVERPDGSNFTLKIRSTKLEDSAMYFCASKGDAGNTIYFGEGSWLTVV.

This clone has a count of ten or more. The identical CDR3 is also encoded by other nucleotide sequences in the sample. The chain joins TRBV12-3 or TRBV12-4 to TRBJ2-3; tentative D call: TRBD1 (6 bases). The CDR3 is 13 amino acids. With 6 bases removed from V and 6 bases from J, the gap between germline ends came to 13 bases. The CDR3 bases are TGTGCCAGCAGCCCCCGCCAGGGGGATACGCAGTATTTT. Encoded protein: CASSPRQGDTQYF.

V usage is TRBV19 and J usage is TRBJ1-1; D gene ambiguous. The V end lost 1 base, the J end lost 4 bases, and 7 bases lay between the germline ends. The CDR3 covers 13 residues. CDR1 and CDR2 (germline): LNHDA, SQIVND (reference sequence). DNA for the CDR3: TGTGCCAGTAGTATAGGGCTTGGCACTGAAGCTTTCTTT. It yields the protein CASSIGLGTEAFF.

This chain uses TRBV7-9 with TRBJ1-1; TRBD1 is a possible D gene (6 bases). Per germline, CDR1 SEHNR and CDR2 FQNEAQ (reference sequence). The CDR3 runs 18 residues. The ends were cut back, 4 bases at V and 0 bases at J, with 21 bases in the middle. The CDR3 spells CASSSDPTGTHLNTEAFF. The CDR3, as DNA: TGTGCCAGCAGCTCGGACCCCACCGGGACACACTTGAACACTGAAGCTTTCTTT.

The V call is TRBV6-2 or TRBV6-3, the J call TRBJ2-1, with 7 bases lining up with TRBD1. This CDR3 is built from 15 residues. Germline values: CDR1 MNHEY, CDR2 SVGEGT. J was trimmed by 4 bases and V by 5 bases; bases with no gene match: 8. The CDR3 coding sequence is TGTGCCAGCAGTCAGATCACGACAGGGTACAATGAGCAGTTCTTC. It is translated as CASSQITTGYNEQFF.

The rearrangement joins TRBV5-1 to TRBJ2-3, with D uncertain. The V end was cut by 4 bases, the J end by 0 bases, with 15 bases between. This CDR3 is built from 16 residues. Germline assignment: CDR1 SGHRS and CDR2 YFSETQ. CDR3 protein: CASSLKQRTSTDTQYF. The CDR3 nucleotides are TGCGCCAGCAGCCTGAAACAGAGAACTAGCACAGATACGCAGTATTTT.

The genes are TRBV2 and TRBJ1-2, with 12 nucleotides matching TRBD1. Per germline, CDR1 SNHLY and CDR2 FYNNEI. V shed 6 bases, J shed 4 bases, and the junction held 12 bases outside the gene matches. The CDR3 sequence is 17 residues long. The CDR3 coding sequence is TGTGCCAGCAGGACGGGACAGGGGGCTAGTTCGGCCTATGGCTACACCTTC. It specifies CASRTGQGASSAYGYTF.

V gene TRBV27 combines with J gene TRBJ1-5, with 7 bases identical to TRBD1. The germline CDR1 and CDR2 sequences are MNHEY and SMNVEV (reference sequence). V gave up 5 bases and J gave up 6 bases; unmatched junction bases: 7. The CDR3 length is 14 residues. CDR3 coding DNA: TGTGCCAGCAGTCGCAAGGGGGCAAGTCAGCCCCAGCATTTT. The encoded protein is CASSRKGASQPQHF.

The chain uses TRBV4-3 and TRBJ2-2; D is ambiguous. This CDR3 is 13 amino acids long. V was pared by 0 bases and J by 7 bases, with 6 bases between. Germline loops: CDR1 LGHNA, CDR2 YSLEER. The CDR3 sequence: CASSQERGGELFF. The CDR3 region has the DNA TGCGCCAGCAGCCAAGAAAGAGGCGGGGAGCTGTTTTTT.

As DNA, the CDR3 is TGTGCCGGGGGGACAGGGCCGTTGTCCCAGCATTTT. Protein product: CAGGTGPLSQHF. J is TRBJ1-5 and V is TRBV28; 9 bases are shared with TRBD1. Germline trimming cut 11 bases from V and 11 bases from J; bases unmatched to any gene: 10. This CDR3 contains 12 residues. Germline values: CDR1 MDHEN, CDR2 SYDVKM. Supplemented by reference TRBV28 and TRBJ1-5, the full variable domain reads DVKVTQSSRYLVKRTGEKVFLECVQDMDHENMFWYRQDPGLGLRLIYFSYDVKMKEKGDIPEGYSVSREKKERFSLILESASTNQTSMYLCAGGTGPLSQHFGDGTRLSIL.

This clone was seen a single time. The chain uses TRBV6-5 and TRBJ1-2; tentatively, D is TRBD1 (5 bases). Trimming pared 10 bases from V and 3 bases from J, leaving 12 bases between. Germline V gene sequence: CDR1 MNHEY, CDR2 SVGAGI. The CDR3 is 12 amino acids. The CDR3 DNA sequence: TGTGCCACTAGCGTAGGGGACTATGGCTACACCTTC. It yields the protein CATSVGDYGYTF.

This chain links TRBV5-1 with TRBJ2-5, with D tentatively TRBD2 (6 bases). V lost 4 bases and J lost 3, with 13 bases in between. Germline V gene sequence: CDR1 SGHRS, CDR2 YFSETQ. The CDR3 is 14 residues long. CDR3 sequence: CASSRLETKETQYF. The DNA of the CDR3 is TGCGCCAGCAGCAGACTAGAGACTAAAGAGACCCAGTACTTC.

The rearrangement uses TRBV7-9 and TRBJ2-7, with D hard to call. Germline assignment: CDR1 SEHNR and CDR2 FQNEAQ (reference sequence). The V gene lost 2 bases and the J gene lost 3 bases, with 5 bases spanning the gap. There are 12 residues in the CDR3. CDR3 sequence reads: CASSLSGYEQYF. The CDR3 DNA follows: TGTGCCAGCAGCTTATCCGGCTACGAGCAGTACTTC.

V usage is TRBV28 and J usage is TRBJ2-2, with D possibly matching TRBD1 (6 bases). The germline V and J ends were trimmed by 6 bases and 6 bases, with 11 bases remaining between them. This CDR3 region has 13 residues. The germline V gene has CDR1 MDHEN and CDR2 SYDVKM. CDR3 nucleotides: TGTGCCAGCAGCTCAGGGGATCCCGGGGAGCTGTTTTTT. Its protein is CASSSGDPGELFF.

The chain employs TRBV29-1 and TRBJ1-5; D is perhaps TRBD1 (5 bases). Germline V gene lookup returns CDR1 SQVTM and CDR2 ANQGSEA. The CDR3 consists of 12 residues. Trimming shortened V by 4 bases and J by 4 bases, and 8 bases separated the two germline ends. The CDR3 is CSVVQGNQPQHF. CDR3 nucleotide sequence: TGCAGCGTTGTGCAGGGAAATCAGCCCCAGCATTTT.

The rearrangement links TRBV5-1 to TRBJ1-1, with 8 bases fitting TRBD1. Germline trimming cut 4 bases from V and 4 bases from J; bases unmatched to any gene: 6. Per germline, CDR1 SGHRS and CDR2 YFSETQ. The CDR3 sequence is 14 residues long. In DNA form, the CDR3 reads TGCGCCAGCAGCGAGGGGACAGGTGGCACTGAAGCTTTCTTT. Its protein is CASSEGTGGTEAFF.

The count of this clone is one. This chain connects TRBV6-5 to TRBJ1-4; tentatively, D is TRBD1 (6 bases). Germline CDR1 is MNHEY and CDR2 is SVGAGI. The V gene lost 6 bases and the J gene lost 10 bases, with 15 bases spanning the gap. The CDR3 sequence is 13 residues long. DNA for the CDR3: TGTGCCAGCAGCTCCGGGACACCCGGAAAACTGTTTTTT. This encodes CASSSGTPGKLFF.